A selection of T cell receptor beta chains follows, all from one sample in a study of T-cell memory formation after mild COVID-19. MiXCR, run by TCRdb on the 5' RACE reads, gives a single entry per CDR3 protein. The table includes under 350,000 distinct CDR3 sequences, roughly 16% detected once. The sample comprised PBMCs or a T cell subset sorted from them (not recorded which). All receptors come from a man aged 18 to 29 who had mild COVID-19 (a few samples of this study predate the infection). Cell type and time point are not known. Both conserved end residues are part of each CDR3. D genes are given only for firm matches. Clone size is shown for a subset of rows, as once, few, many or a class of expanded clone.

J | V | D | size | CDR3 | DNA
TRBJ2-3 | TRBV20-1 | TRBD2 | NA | CSASSGGVYTQYF | TGCAGTGCTAGTAGCGGGGGGGTATATACGCAGTATTTT
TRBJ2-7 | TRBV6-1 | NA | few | CASIPGLLSSYEQYF | TGTGCCAGCATCCCTGGGCTACTGAGCTCCTACGAGCAGTACTTC
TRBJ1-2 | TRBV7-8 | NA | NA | CASSLDTVYGYTF | TGTGCCAGCAGCTTAGACACGGTCTACGGCTACACCTTC
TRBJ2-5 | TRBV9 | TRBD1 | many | CASSEGQGIQETQYF | TGTGCCAGCAGCGAGGGACAGGGAATACAAGAGACCCAGTACTTC
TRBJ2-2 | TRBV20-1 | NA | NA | CSANDRRNTGELFF | TGCAGTGCTAACGACAGGCGGAACACCGGGGAGCTGTTTTTT
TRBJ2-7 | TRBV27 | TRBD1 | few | CASRQGSVTYEQYF | TGTGCCAGCAGACAGGGGTCAGTAACCTACGAGCAGTACTTC
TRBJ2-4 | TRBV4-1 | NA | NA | CASSQRFGFLENIQYF | TGCGCCAGCAGCCAACGATTCGGATTCCTTGAAAACATTCAGTACTTC
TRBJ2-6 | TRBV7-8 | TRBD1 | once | CASSLPKTGVPSGANVLTF | TGTGCCAGCAGCTTACCCAAGACAGGGGTACCCTCTGGGGCCAACGTCCTGACTTTC
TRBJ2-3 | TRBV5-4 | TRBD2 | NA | CASSPGLAVTDTQYF | TGTGCCAGCAGCCCGGGACTAGCGGTCACAGATACGCAGTATTTT
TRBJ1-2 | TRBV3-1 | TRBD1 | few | CASSQDQGGGGYGYTF | TGTGCCAGCAGCCAAGACCAGGGGGGTGGGGGCTATGGCTACACCTTC
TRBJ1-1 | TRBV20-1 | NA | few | CSATGVMNTEAFF | TGCAGTGCTACAGGGGTAATGAACACTGAAGCTTTCTTT
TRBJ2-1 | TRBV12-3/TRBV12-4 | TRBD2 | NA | CASTRQRGGRNEQFF | TGTGCCAGCACTCGTCAGCGGGGGGGTAGGAATGAGCAGTTCTTC
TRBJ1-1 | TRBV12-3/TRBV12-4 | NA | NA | CASSLLRRDTEAFF | TGTGCCAGCAGTCTCCTACGCAGGGATACTGAAGCTTTCTTT
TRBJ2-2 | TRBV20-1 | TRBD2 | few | CSALAGGTGELFF | TGCAGTGCTCTAGCGGGGGGCACCGGGGAGCTGTTTTTT